Each of the 4 T cell receptor beta chains below was sequenced from the same sample in a study of T cells in Graves' hyperthyroidism and ophthalmopathy. The TCR beta CDR3 regions underwent amplification using RNA transcripts as the source. The HTBI set primed first-round TCR CDR3 RT-PCR. TCRdb called the multiplex PCR reads again in MiXCR, with one record for every CDR3 protein. The table lists hundreds of thousands of distinct CDR3 sequences, just under 20% of them singletons. Sequencing was performed on blood. These receptors originate from a man aged 35-49 years with Graves' ophthalmopathy.

The chain links TRBV12-3 or TRBV12-4 to TRBJ1-5; a weak D match, TRBD1 (6 bases). Trimming cost V 6 bases and J 2 bases, with 17 bases left between them. The CDR3 runs 16 residues. CDR3 coding DNA: TGTGCCAGCAGCCCTACGGGGGGCAGGCGCAATCAGCCCCAGCATTTT. Translating it yields CASSPTGGRRNQPQHF.

This clonotype turned up a few times. This chain connects TRBV14 to TRBJ2-5, with TRBD1 matching 8 bases. The CDR3 has 17 residues. V shed 2 bases, J shed 3 bases, and the junction held 11 bases outside the gene matches. Germline values: CDR1 SGHDN, CDR2 FVKESK. CDR3 sequence: CASSQIVTGGPKETQYF. CDR3 coding DNA: TGTGCCAGCAGCCAAATTGTCACAGGGGGACCGAAAGAGACCCAGTACTTC.

This clonotype was seen a few times. Being one base from a much bigger clone, this may be a read error. V gene TRBV20-1 combines with J gene TRBJ2-1; tentatively, D is TRBD1 (5 bases). The CDR3 is 15 amino acids. Germline CDR1 is DFQATT and CDR2 is SNEGSKA (reference sequence). V lost 6 bases and J lost 8, with 23 bases in between. This chain's CDR3 is CSAHRIGHRHDEQFF. The CDR3 nucleotides are TGCAGTGCCCACAGAATCGGACACAGGCACGATGAGCAGTTCTTC.

V is TRBV7-9 and J is TRBJ2-1; 16 nucleotides agree with TRBD2. The CDR3 has 17 residues. With V trimmed by 4 bases and J by 6 bases, 6 bases remained unmatched. Germline loops: CDR1 SEHNR, CDR2 FQNEAQ (reference sequence). This chain's CDR3 is CASSSGTSGRVGNEQFF. The CDR3 DNA reads as TGTGCCAGCAGCTCAGGGACTAGCGGGAGGGTGGGCAATGAGCAGTTCTTC.